This TCR beta chain was captured by sequencing in a study of blood T cells in healthy people across ages. There were at least 5.5 micrograms of total RNA extracted from every sample. This CDR3 has 15 residues. Notes on this clonotype: Antigen unknown. One end of the junction does not line up with germline, which may come from a read error.

For the second PCR, which ran for about 7 to 11 cycles, a sample-barcoded 5' primer and a J-beta primer mix were used. Each cDNA molecule received a tag from a template-switch adaptor that had 12 random nucleotides. TCRdb fed the 5' RACE reads into MiXCR, producing one record per CDR3 protein. This table holds roughly 1,700,000 distinct CDR3 sequences, approximately 28% found once. The study's findings and limits: Donor CMV infection status was unknown, possibly confounding age-related changes in expanded clonotypes. Age showed a roughly linear inverse relationship with TCR beta diversity per million T cells.

This TCR came from a woman in her 30s in good health. The rearrangement uses TRBV12-3 or TRBV12-4 and TRBJ1-2; no definite D call. Sequencing was done on a sample of blood. CDR3 sequence: CSSSFQDRTNYGYTF. The CDR3 nucleotides are TGTTCCAGCAGTTTTCAAGACCGGACTAACTATGGCTACACCTTC.